Listed here are 29 T cell receptor beta chains from one sample, sequenced in a study of OX40 agonist ivuxolimab in advanced cancers. The protocol was immunoSEQ multiplex PCR, while the TCRdb copy is restricted to in-frame clones and leaves out a portion. Of under 65,000 clones listed, 85% are singletons. The source material was CD4+ or CD8+ T cells sorted from blood, sampled in a trial of the OX40 agonist ivuxolimab. Receptors were obtained from an adult with an advanced solid tumor such as melanoma, head and neck, liver or kidney cancer.

V usage is TRBV4-3 and J usage is TRBJ1-1, with a possible D match to TRBD1 (5 bases). The CDR3 has 14 amino acids. CDR1 and CDR2 (germline): LGHNA, YSLEER. V was cut by 0 bases and J by 5 bases, with 10 bases left in between. As DNA, the CDR3 is TGCGCCAGCAGCCAAGACAGGGAGTGGACTGAAGCTTTCTTT. Its translation is CASSQDREWTEAFF.

The rearrangement uses TRBV28 and TRBJ2-5; TRBD2 aligns across 11 bases. The CDR3 sequence is 16 residues long. The germline CDR1 and CDR2 sequences are MDHEN and SYDVKM. After removal of 3 bases from V and 2 bases from J, the junction contained 5 bases not matched to a gene. The CDR3 DNA reads as TGTGCCAGCAGTTTGGGACTAGCGGAGCTTCAAGAGACCCAGTACTTC. Translation gives CASSLGLAELQETQYF. Looking up the rest from reference TRBV28 and TRBJ2-5 gives the full variable domain: DVKVTQSSRYLVKRTGEKVFLECVQDMDHENMFWYRQDPGLGLRLIYFSYDVKMKEKGDIPEGYSVSREKKERFSLILESASTNQTSMYLCASSLGLAELQETQYFGPGTRLLVL.

The V and J genes are TRBV30 and TRBJ1-6; D possibly corresponds to TRBD1 (5 bases). Germline V CDR1 and CDR2: GTSNPN, SVGIG (reference sequence). V lost 4 bases and J lost 10, with 8 bases in between. This CDR3 region has 11 residues. This CDR3 reads CAWKEGSPLHF. As DNA, the CDR3 is TGTGCCTGGAAAGAGGGGTCACCCCTCCACTTT.

The CDR3 nucleotides read TGTGCCAGCAGCTTAGCGGCCCTAGCGGGGGGGCGGGCAGATACGCAGTATTTT. Residues: CASSLAALAGGRADTQYF. The gene calls are TRBV7-6 and TRBJ2-3; 12 nucleotides agree with TRBD2. This CDR3 spans 18 amino acids. The ends lost 0 bases at V and 4 bases at J; junction bases unmatched: 8. Germline V lookup: CDR1 SGHVS, CDR2 FNYEAQ.

By sample share, this clone is medium-sized. This chain joins TRBV7-8 and TRBJ1-6, with no clear D. Trimming took 5 bases from V and 0 from J, leaving 17 bases between them. Germline V gene sequence: CDR1 SGHVS, CDR2 FQNEAQ. The CDR3 contains 18 residues. The CDR3 reads CASSNSLSESSYNSPLHF. The CDR3 DNA is TGTGCCAGCAGCAACTCCCTCAGTGAGAGCTCCTATAATTCACCCCTCCACTTT.

The V and J genes are TRBV2 and TRBJ2-7; D remains unclear. V gave up 9 bases and J gave up 4 bases, with 13 bases separating them. This CDR3 spans 12 amino acids. Germline-derived CDR1 and CDR2 are SNHLY and FYNNEI. The CDR3 nucleotides are TGTGCCAGTGTGGGGTCTAGGTACGAGCAGTACTTC. It encodes CASVGSRYEQYF.

V and J are TRBV5-5 and TRBJ2-5; tentatively, D is TRBD1 (6 bases). TRBJ2-7 matches the DNA end more closely, so the J call is doubtful. The CDR3 length is 13 residues. Germline CDR1 reads SGHKS; CDR2 reads YYEKEE (reference sequence). This CDR3 reads CASSYGQLYEQYF. As DNA, the CDR3 is TGTGCCAGCAGCTACGGACAGCTCTACGAGCAGTACTTC.

The CDR3 bases are TGTGCCAGCAGCTTGGAGCCTAACCAAGGGGCGTACAATGAGCAGTTCTTC. It is translated as CASSLEPNQGAYNEQFF. The chain carries TRBV5-4 and TRBJ2-1; D may be TRBD1 (5 bases). The V end was cut by 0 bases, the J end by 4 bases, with 17 bases between. Germline CDR1 SGHNT, CDR2 YYREEE (reference sequence). The length of the CDR3 is 17 residues.

Notes on this clone: In the same sample, other DNA sequences code for this CDR3. The chain combines TRBV4-3 with TRBJ1-2, with D unresolved. Trimming stripped 1 base from V and 2 bases from J, with 8 bases between. CDR1 and CDR2 from the germline V gene are LGHNA and YSLEER. This CDR3 has 14 residues. The CDR3 DNA reads TGCGCCAGCAGCCAAGTTGGGGAGAACTATGGCTACACCTTC. Translated: CASSQVGENYGYTF.

V and J are TRBV19 and TRBJ1-1; no firm D call. The CDR3 sequence is 13 residues long. Germline CDR1 reads LNHDA; CDR2 reads SQIVND (reference sequence). The germline V and J ends were trimmed by 2 bases and 6 bases, with 10 bases remaining between them. The CDR3 sequence: CASSISGLAEAFF. The CDR3 region has the DNA TGTGCCAGTAGTATATCGGGCTTGGCTGAAGCTTTCTTT.

The rearrangement links TRBV19 to TRBJ2-7; no definite D call. The germline V gene has CDR1 LNHDA and CDR2 SQIVND (reference sequence). The V and J ends lost 5 bases and 4 bases respectively, with 15 bases between them. CDR3 length: 14 residues. The CDR3 loop is CASSPSGTIYEQYF. In DNA, the CDR3 is TGTGCCAGTAGTCCTAGTGGTACGATATACGAGCAGTACTTC.

The rearrangement joins TRBV7-9 to TRBJ1-1, with TRBD1 as a possible D gene (5 bases). CDR1 and CDR2 from the germline V gene are SEHNR and FQNEAQ (reference sequence). This CDR3 has 14 residues. Trimming removed 5 bases from V and 6 bases from J, with 16 bases in between. This CDR3 reads CASSRRAALPEAFF. DNA for the CDR3: TGTGCCAGCAGCCGCAGGGCGGCCTTACCTGAAGCTTTCTTT.

This clone was picked up a small number of times. This chain joins TRBV11-2 and TRBJ2-3; weak D call: TRBD2 (7 bases). Germline CDR1 SGHAT, CDR2 FQNNGV. The germline V and J ends were trimmed by 3 bases and 7 bases, with 17 bases remaining between them. The CDR3 covers 15 residues. CDR3 amino acids: CASSLGEGGQNTQYF. The DNA of the CDR3 is TGTGCCAGCAGCTTGGGAGAGGGGGGGCAAAATACGCAGTATTTT.

This clone was seen a few times. The CDR3 DNA sequence: TGTGCCAGCAGCCAAGAACTAGCGGGGGGGAGCACAGATACGCAGTATTTT. Translated: CASSQELAGGSTDTQYF. The chain recombines TRBV4-2 with TRBJ2-3; the match to TRBD2 covers 13 bases. Germline V gene lookup returns CDR1 LGHNA and CDR2 YNFKEQ. Trimming at V came to 0 bases and at J to 0 bases, leaving 0 bases not matched to a gene. The CDR3 length is 17 residues.

Only one count was recorded for this clone. J is TRBJ1-1 and V is TRBV7-2; D remains unclear. Deletions cut 1 base from V and 1 base from J, with 4 bases between. Germline-derived CDR1 and CDR2 are SGHTA and FQGNSA. The CDR3 has 13 amino acids. The CDR3 region is CASSLGANTEAFF. CDR3 nucleotides: TGTGCCAGCAGCTTAGGAGCGAACACTGAAGCTTTCTTT.

This sequence joins TRBV28 and TRBJ2-6; possibly TRBD1 for D (6 bases). The germline V gene has CDR1 MDHEN and CDR2 SYDVKM. Trimming left V 8 bases short and J 0 bases short, with 14 bases between. CDR3 length equals 16 residues. The CDR3: CASSWTASSGANVLTF. The CDR3 DNA is TGTGCCAGCTCATGGACAGCGAGCTCTGGGGCCAACGTCCTGACTTTC.

This chain uses TRBV28 with TRBJ1-2; 7 positions agree with TRBD1. This CDR3 is built from 15 residues. V dropped 7 bases and J dropped 0; count of bases not matched to a gene: 8. The V gene's germline CDR1 is MDHEN and CDR2 SYDVKM. CDR3 protein: CASIYRDRSNYGYTF. Written as DNA, the CDR3 is TGTGCCAGCATTTACCGGGACAGATCTAACTATGGCTACACCTTC.

This sequence joins TRBV27 and TRBJ2-7; TRBD2 agrees at 13 bases. This CDR3 region has 14 residues. CDR1 and CDR2 from the germline V gene are MNHEY and SMNVEV (reference sequence). Germline trimming cut 5 bases from V and 4 bases from J; bases unmatched to any gene: 2. CDR3 loop: CASSTSGGAYEQYF. CDR3 in DNA: TGTGCCAGCAGTACTAGCGGGGGGGCTTACGAGCAGTACTTC.

The count of this clone is one. This chain joins TRBV5-6 and TRBJ2-3; 9 bases line up with TRBD2. From germline, CDR1 is SGHDT and CDR2 YYEEEE. J lost 2 bases, V lost 0 bases, and 4 bases had no gene match. The CDR3 length is 16 residues. The CDR3 DNA sequence: TGTGCCAGCAGCTTGGAGGGACTAGCCAACACAGATACGCAGTATTTT. Residues: CASSLEGLANTDTQYF.

V and J are TRBV2 and TRBJ1-2; 8 positions match TRBD1. CDR1 and CDR2 (germline): SNHLY, FYNNEI. Germline trimming cut 8 bases from V and 8 bases from J; bases unmatched to any gene: 4. There are 11 residues in the CDR3. The DNA of the CDR3 is TGTGCCAGCCAGGGGGCGGGGGGCTACACCTTC. This sequence encodes CASQGAGGYTF.

The rearrangement links TRBV4-2 to TRBJ2-1; D is possibly TRBD1 (6 bases). This CDR3 spans 12 amino acids. Trimming took 4 bases from V and 5 from J, leaving 6 bases between them. CDR1 and CDR2 (germline): LGHNA, YNFKEQ. The CDR3 sequence: CASSRTDNEQFF. The CDR3 DNA reads as TGTGCCAGCAGCCGGACAGACAATGAGCAGTTCTTC.

V usage is TRBV4-1 and J usage is TRBJ2-1, with D hard to call. CDR3 length: 14 amino acids. V gave up 0 bases and J gave up 8 bases, with 11 bases separating them. Germline V gives CDR1 MGHRA, CDR2 YSYEKL. CDR3 sequence reads: CASSQEVAIDEQFF. CDR3 bases: TGCGCCAGCAGCCAAGAGGTGGCAATCGATGAGCAGTTCTTC.

This rearrangement joins TRBV20-1 to TRBJ2-1, with D tentatively TRBD2 (5 bases). Per germline, CDR1 DFQATT and CDR2 SNEGSKA (reference sequence). The ends were cut back, 4 bases at V and 6 bases at J, with 7 bases in the middle. This CDR3 spans 11 amino acids. In DNA form, the CDR3 reads TGCAGTGCTAAACTAGTCAATGAGCAGTTCTTC. Translation: CSAKLVNEQFF.

This clone was counted a few times. Within the sample, other DNA sequences also encode this same CDR3. This chain uses TRBV19 with TRBJ1-1; D is ambiguous. Trimming left V 1 base short and J 7 bases short, with 4 bases between. The CDR3 contains 11 residues. The germline CDR1 and CDR2 sequences are LNHDA and SQIVND (reference sequence). Here the CDR3 reads CASSIGSEAFF. The CDR3 bases are TGTGCCAGTAGTATAGGCAGTGAAGCTTTCTTT.

Of note for this clone: Other DNA sequences in the same sample also yield this CDR3. The rearrangement links TRBV7-9 to TRBJ2-5, with D possibly matching TRBD2 (5 bases). Trimming took off 4 bases at V and 1 base at J, with 16 bases between the two ends. Germline loops: CDR1 SEHNR, CDR2 FQNEAQ (reference sequence). This CDR3 region has 16 residues. The CDR3: CASSSSPGYRQETQYF. CDR3 sequence (DNA): TGTGCCAGCAGCTCCTCACCGGGATACCGCCAAGAGACCCAGTACTTC. Together with reference TRBV7-9 and TRBJ2-5, the CDR3 gives the full variable domain: DTGVSQNPRHKITKRGQNVTFRCDPISEHNRLYWYRQTLGQGPEFLTYFQNEAQLEKSRLLSDRFSAERPKGSFSTLEIQRTEQGDSAMYLCASSSSPGYRQETQYFGPGTRLLVL.

The J gene is TRBJ2-1, the V gene TRBV7-3; D possibly corresponds to TRBD2 (6 bases). This CDR3 comprises 15 residues. V dropped 7 bases and J dropped 0 bases, with 13 bases sitting between them. Germline CDR1 is SGHTA and CDR2 is FQGTGA. The CDR3 region has the DNA TGTGCCAGCACCTTGGGGGGAAGCTCCTACAATGAGCAGTTCTTC. Protein product: CASTLGGSSYNEQFF.

The chain joins TRBV7-6 to TRBJ2-5, with 8 bases aligning to TRBD1. The CDR3 extends over 13 amino acids. The germline V gene has CDR1 SGHVS and CDR2 FNYEAQ. Trimming at V came to 7 bases and at J to 4 bases, leaving 5 bases not matched to a gene. In DNA form, the CDR3 reads TGTGCCAGCACCGACACAGGGGGAGAGACCCAGTACTTC. Translated: CASTDTGGETQYF.

The chain joins TRBV7-9 to TRBJ1-5; TRBD1 is a possible D gene (5 bases). Trimming stripped 6 bases from V and 4 bases from J, with 22 bases between. The CDR3 totals 17 residues. Germline CDR1 and CDR2: SEHNR and FQNEAQ (reference sequence). In nucleotides, the CDR3 is TGTGCCAGCAGTCCTCTTTCCCTCGGGGGTGAAAATCAGCCCCAGCATTTT. Protein product: CASSPLSLGGENQPQHF.

The genes are TRBV7-3 and TRBJ2-1; 9 bases match TRBD2. V lost 0 bases to trimming and J lost 8 bases; unmatched junction nucleotides: 5. This CDR3 spans 15 amino acids. Per the germline V gene, CDR1 is SGHTA and CDR2 is FQGTGA. DNA for the CDR3: TGTGCCAGCAGCTTAACTAGCGGGGGATCGTATGAGCAGTTCTTC. Translating gives CASSLTSGGSYEQFF. Full variable domain (missing parts from reference TRBV7-3 and TRBJ2-1): GAGVSQTPSNKVTEKGKYVELRCDPISGHTALYWYRQSLGQGPEFLIYFQGTGAADDSGLPNDRFFAVRPEGSVSTLKIQRTERGDSAVYLCASSLTSGGSYEQFFGPGTRLTVL.